One sample yielded the 22 T cell receptor beta chains listed below, sequenced in a study of Graves' ophthalmopathy and Graves' hyperthyroidism. The TCR beta CDR3 regions underwent amplification from RNA transcripts. RT-PCR in the first round used HTBI primers; a second-round multiplex PCR followed. TCRdb used MiXCR to reprocess the multiplex PCR reads, holding one entry per CDR3 protein. The sample holds around 1.1 million distinct CDR3 sequences, about two fifths seen once. The sequenced sample was peripheral blood or thyroid tissue (not recorded which). The receptors come from an adult man with Graves' hyperthyroidism.

There are many counts of this clonotype. The chain employs TRBV13 and TRBJ2-6; 7 bases match TRBD2. The CDR3 extends over 17 amino acids. V dropped 3 bases and J dropped 0; count of bases not matched to a gene: 5. The germline gives CDR1 PRHDT, CDR2 FYEKMQ (reference sequence). CDR3 in amino acids: CASSLGLPSSGANVLTF. In DNA form, the CDR3 reads TGTGCCAGCAGCTTGGGACTACCCAGCTCTGGGGCCAACGTCCTGACTTTC.

As concerns this clonotype: The conserved final phenylalanine or tryptophan is absent from the CDR3, which likely points to a read error. The limits of the CDR3 on the DNA are not certain, so only TCRdb's listed CDR3 is given. The chain is built from TRBV10-3 and TRBJ2-6; the D call of TRBD1 is as the table states it, not checked on the DNA. The CDR3 is 12 amino acids in total, end residues counted. Per germline, CDR1 ENHRY and CDR2 SYGVKD. The CDR3 is CAISDPRDTLAY.

This clonotype was counted many times. The chain joins TRBV7-9 to TRBJ1-4; 9 positions match TRBD1. The CDR3 is 15 residues long. From germline, CDR1 is SEHNR and CDR2 FQNEAQ (reference sequence). After removal of 6 bases from V and 8 bases from J, the junction contained 10 bases not matched to a gene. The CDR3 nucleotides read TGTGCCAGCAGTTCGGGAACAGGGGGCCGGGAAAAACTGTTTTTT. Encoded protein: CASSSGTGGREKLFF. Using reference TRBV7-9 and TRBJ1-4 for the parts outside the CDR3, the full variable domain is DTGVSQNPRHKITKRGQNVTFRCDPISEHNRLYWYRQTLGQGPEFLTYFQNEAQLEKSRLLSDRFSAERPKGSFSTLEIQRTEQGDSAMYLCASSSGTGGREKLFFGSGTQLSVL.

The J gene is TRBJ1-6, the V gene TRBV5-1, with a possible D match to TRBD1 (5 bases). The V gene's germline CDR1 is SGHRS and CDR2 YFSETQ. The CDR3 is 16 amino acids. The V gene lost 0 bases and the J gene lost 8 bases, with 15 bases spanning the gap. The CDR3 is CASSLGGRALDSPLHF. CDR3 nucleotide sequence: TGCGCCAGCAGCTTGGGGGGCCGAGCTTTGGATTCACCCCTCCACTTT. The whole variable domain, filled in from reference TRBV5-1 and TRBJ1-6, reads KAGVTQTPRYLIKTRGQQVTLSCSPISGHRSVSWYQQTPGQGLQFLFEYFSETQRNKGNFPGRFSGRQFSNSRSEMNVSTLELGDSALYLCASSLGGRALDSPLHFGNGTRLTVT.

Details on this clonotype: The junction departs from the called germline gene at one end, perhaps through a read error. V gene TRBV5-1 combines with J gene TRBJ1-6; D is perhaps TRBD1 (5 bases). The germline V gene has CDR1 SGHRS and CDR2 YFSETQ. The CDR3 is 15 residues long. The CDR3 DNA reads TGCGCCAGCAGCGTGGCGGGCAGGGCCGAGTCACCCCTGCACTTT. Translated, it gives CASSVAGRAESPLHF.

The V call is TRBV5-1, the J call TRBJ2-7; D uncertain. CDR1 and CDR2 (germline): SGHRS, YFSETQ. V was trimmed by 0 bases and J by 7 bases, leaving 17 bases between them. The CDR3 spans 15 residues. This CDR3 is CASSLGSGGLKEQYF. Written as DNA, the CDR3 is TGCGCCAGCAGCTTGGGATCTGGCGGATTAAAGGAGCAGTACTTC.

The CDR3 nucleotides read TGTGCCAGCAGTAACGGGGATGAGTACGAGCAGTACTTC. This translates into CASSNGDEYEQYF. The V and J genes are TRBV6-5 and TRBJ2-7, with D maybe TRBD2 (5 bases). Germline V lookup: CDR1 MNHEY, CDR2 SVGAGI. The CDR3 spans 13 residues. V was pared by 5 bases and J by 4 bases, with 12 bases between.

This clonotype was observed many times. This sequence joins TRBV7-2 and TRBJ2-2; TRBD2 might be the D (5 bases). Germline loops: CDR1 SGHTA, CDR2 FQGNSA. The V and J ends lost 7 bases and 4 bases respectively, with 16 bases between them. There are 15 residues in the CDR3. CDR3 in amino acids: CASNPLAGATGELFF. The DNA of the CDR3 is TGTGCCAGCAATCCGCTGGCGGGTGCCACCGGGGAGCTGTTTTTT.

This clonotype was seen only a few times. The rearrangement joins TRBV7-8 to TRBJ1-2, with 7 bases identical to TRBD1. With V trimmed by 5 bases and J by 4 bases, 10 bases remained unmatched. The CDR3 covers 15 residues. Germline-derived CDR1 and CDR2 are SGHVS and FQNEAQ. The DNA for the CDR3 is TGTGCCAGCAGCCCAGCCCACAGGGGTCCCTATGGCTACACCTTC. As protein: CASSPAHRGPYGYTF. The full variable domain, with the rest looked up from reference TRBV7-8 and TRBJ1-2, is GAGVSQSPRYKVAKRGQDVALRCDPISGHVSLFWYQQALGQGPEFLTYFQNEAQLDKSGLPSDRFFAERPEGSVSTLKIQRTQQEDSAVYLCASSPAHRGPYGYTFGSGTRLTVV.

This clonotype has a count of ten or more. One junction end does not reproduce the germline sequence, and a read error may be involved. The J gene is TRBJ1-6, the V gene TRBV7-2, with 9 bases fitting TRBD1. The CDR3 extends over 15 amino acids. Germline V CDR1 and CDR2: SGHTA, FQGNSA. The CDR3 DNA is TGTGCCAGCAGCCCCACAGGGGGCTATGATTCACCCCTCCACTTT. Protein: CASSPTGGYDSPLHF.

The chain links TRBV2 to TRBJ2-5, with D possibly being TRBD1 (5 bases). CDR3 length: 14 amino acids. Germline loops: CDR1 SNHLY, CDR2 FYNNEI. With 6 bases removed from V and 5 bases from J, the gap between germline ends came to 16 bases. The chain's CDR3 is CASSLTGQMETQYF. The CDR3 nucleotides are TGTGCCAGCAGCTTAACCGGACAAATGGAGACCCAGTACTTC.

This clonotype was recorded at least ten times. The gene calls are TRBV12-3 or TRBV12-4 and TRBJ2-5; D could derive from TRBD1 or TRBD2 (5 bases each). CDR3 length: 14 amino acids. The ends were cut back, 4 bases at V and 2 bases at J, with 11 bases in the middle. The CDR3, as DNA: TGTGCCAGCAGTTATGAGGGGCCACAAGAGACCCAGTACTTC. It translates to CASSYEGPQETQYF.

This sequence joins TRBV7-9 and TRBJ2-5; 10 bases fit TRBD2. The CDR3 extends over 19 amino acids. The trim removed 5 bases at V and 5 bases at J, leaving 20 bases unmatched. Germline CDR1 and CDR2: SEHNR and FQNEAQ (reference sequence). DNA of the CDR3: TGTGCCAGCAGCCCGGAACCCGGGACAGCGGGGGGGGTATCGGAGACCCAGTACTTC. Residues: CASSPEPGTAGGVSETQYF.

V is TRBV6-5 and J is TRBJ1-5; possibly TRBD1 for D (6 bases). V lost 5 bases, J lost 7 bases, and 12 bases lay in between. The CDR3 consists of 13 residues. Germline-derived CDR1 and CDR2 are MNHEY and SVGAGI. This CDR3 reads CASSTGYWQPQHF. CDR3 nucleotides: TGTGCCAGCAGTACAGGGTATTGGCAGCCCCAGCATTTT.

This clonotype was observed at least ten times. The chain couples TRBV24-1 to TRBJ2-2; D perhaps matches TRBD2 (5 bases). The germline V gene encodes CDR1 KGHDR and CDR2 SFDVKD. The CDR3 sequence is 17 residues long. The V gene lost 4 bases and the J gene lost 0 bases, with 14 bases spanning the gap. This CDR3 is CATSDRGSNPNTGELFF. The CDR3 DNA follows: TGTGCCACCAGTGACCGAGGGTCCAATCCGAACACCGGGGAGCTGTTTTTT.

Ten or more counts support this clonotype. V is TRBV9 and J is TRBJ1-6, with D maybe TRBD1 (6 bases). CDR1 is SGDLS, CDR2 YYNGEE, per germline. This CDR3 contains 16 residues. V shed 5 bases and J shed 0 bases, with 12 bases lying between them. The CDR3 protein is CASSPGQSSYNSPLHF. CDR3 DNA sequence: TGTGCCAGCAGTCCTGGACAGAGCTCCTATAATTCACCCCTCCACTTT.

Details on this clonotype: With a much larger clone just one base away, this may be a read error. The DNA of the CDR3 is TGTGCCACCGGGACCGCCCGCCTTAAGTACGCGCAGTACTTC. Its protein is CATGTARLKYAQYF. The chain uses TRBV7-2 and TRBJ2-7, with D possibly being TRBD1 or TRBD2 (5 bases each). Germline CDR1 and CDR2: SGHTA and FQGNSA. The CDR3 spans 14 residues.

This clonotype has just one count. One end of the junction fails to match germline, which may point to a read error. The chain employs TRBV7-2 and TRBJ2-6; a possible D gene is TRBD1 (6 bases). Germline loops: CDR1 SGHTA, CDR2 FQGNSA. The CDR3 is 16 residues long. The CDR3 spells CAGSQGGVAGANVLTF. CDR3 in DNA: TGTGCCGGCAGCCAAGGGGGAGTTGCTGGGGCCAACGTCCTGACTTTC.

The genes are TRBV20-1 and TRBJ1-5, with 9 bases identical to TRBD1. Trimming removed 3 bases from V and 4 bases from J; junction bases left unmatched: 7. Germline assignment: CDR1 DFQATT and CDR2 SNEGSKA (reference sequence). The CDR3 sequence is 15 residues long. The CDR3 here is CSASPRQGGNQPQHF. The CDR3 DNA follows: TGCAGTGCTAGTCCCCGACAGGGGGGAAATCAGCCCCAGCATTTT.

This clonotype came up a few times. This chain joins TRBV11-2 and TRBJ2-5, with D maybe TRBD1 (6 bases). V gave up 3 bases and J gave up 1 base, with 12 bases separating them. The CDR3 covers 15 residues. Germline lookup yields CDR1 SGHAT and CDR2 FQNNGV. The CDR3 coding sequence is TGTGCCAGCAGCTTCCTGGTGGGGGCCCAAGAGACCCAGTACTTC. Its translation is CASSFLVGAQETQYF.

There are a few counts of this clonotype. A much larger clone lies a single base off, so this may be a read error. The chain links TRBV29-1 to TRBJ2-5; 10 bases agree with TRBD1. The length of the CDR3 is 17 residues. J lost 5 bases, V lost 1 base, and 13 bases had no gene match. The germline V gene has CDR1 SQVTM and CDR2 ANQGSEA. CDR3 protein: CSVEGPSGTGVEETQYF. CDR3 DNA sequence: TGCAGCGTTGAAGGTCCGAGCGGGACAGGGGTAGAGGAGACCCAGTACTTC.

This clonotype was observed once. V gene TRBV29-1 combines with J gene TRBJ1-1; D might be TRBD1 (5 bases). The V gene's germline CDR1 is SQVTM and CDR2 ANQGSEA. With 2 bases removed from V and 7 bases from J, the gap between germline ends came to 23 bases. The CDR3 is made up of 16 amino acids. CDR3 bases: TGCAGCGTTGAACCCAGGGTCGGCCCACCCCCCGATGAAGCTTTCTTT. It codes for CSVEPRVGPPPDEAFF. The variable domain in full, with the rest retrieved from reference TRBV29-1 and TRBJ1-1, is SAVISQKPSRDICQRGTSLTIQCQVDSQVTMMFWYRQQPGQSLTLIATANQGSEATYESGFVIDKFPISRPNLTFSTLTVSNMSPEDSSIYLCSVEPRVGPPPDEAFFGQGTRLTVV.